The 3 T cell receptor beta chains presented below share a single source sample, sequenced in a study of CXCR3-negative and CXCR3-positive naive CD8 T cells. The TRB cDNA libraries were prepared by 5' RACE with UMI labels. TCRdb reworked the 5' RACE reads into one entry per CDR3 protein, no DNA. The sample data list roughly 100,000 distinct CDR3 sequences. The sequenced sample was naive CXCR3- CD8+ T cells from blood. Subset in this sample: CD45RO-CCR7+CD27+CD95- naive CD8+ T cells lacking CXCR3 (TNR3-). The receptor set was obtained from a human donor in good health. Some clones in this sample may be carry-over from other donors' samples.

V and J are TRBV20-1 and TRBJ2-1; TCRdb proposes TRBD1, but this gene call is untestable without DNA. Germline V gene sequence: CDR1 DFQATT, CDR2 SNEGSKA (reference sequence). The CDR3 runs to 16 residues. The CDR3 here is CSAQASPGQGGSEQFF.

The chain carries TRBV21-1 and TRBJ2-2; lacking DNA, the TRBD1 call made by TCRdb goes unchecked. TRBV21-1 is a pseudogene locus. This CDR3 has 13 amino acids. The CDR3 spells CASSHNRAGELFF.

The genes are TRBV12-3 or TRBV12-4 and TRBJ1-2; TCRdb names TRBD1, which stays unverified in the absence of DNA. The CDR3 is 14 amino acids. The chain's CDR3 is CASVSTGSNYGYTF.